This TCR beta chain originates from a study of untreated major depressive disorder. Among patients, depression was moderate to severe. Participants with major medical conditions, Axis I/II comorbidities, regular medication or illicit drug use were excluded. Clones were sequenced by immunoSEQ multiplex PCR, and TCRdb holds only the in-frame ones, with some missing. The sample holds approximately 15,000 clones, around 90% seen once. Details on this clone: What it recognizes is unknown.

Study-level results: Compared with controls, depressed patients showed more TRBV05-01 (Vbeta 5.1) usage in CD4+ T cells.

J lost 5 bases, V lost 6 bases, and 9 bases had no gene match. Germline assignment: CDR1 MNHEY and CDR2 SVGAGI. The CDR3 extends over 15 amino acids. The sequenced sample consisted of CD4+ T cells from PBMCs. This rearrangement joins TRBV6-5 to TRBJ1-4; TRBD1 agrees at 7 bases. This TCR derives from a young man with major depressive disorder. In DNA, the CDR3 is TGTGCCAGCAGCCAGGGGGGGGCCTCAAATGAAAAACTGTTTTTT. It translates to CASSQGGASNEKLFF.